These 20 T cell receptor beta chains came from one sample sequenced in a study of T cell clonotyping in hematopoietic cell transplantation. Measured with immunoSEQ multiplex PCR; TCRdb has only the in-frame clones, and not every one. Of fewer than 20,000 clones in the sample, 85% to 90% were seen once. The source was PBMCs, collected 100 days after allogeneic stem cell transplant. These receptors all come from a male patient aged 55-69 years who had an allogeneic stem cell transplant from a related donor, so the T cells may come from the graft donor. Some clones in this sample may be carry-over from other donors' samples.

The chain joins TRBV27 to TRBJ1-5; the match to TRBD1 covers 8 bases. In germline, CDR1 is MNHEY, CDR2 SMNVEV (reference sequence). The ends lost 1 base at V and 3 bases at J; junction bases unmatched: 5. The CDR3 consists of 16 residues. The CDR3 reads CASSLLGQEHNQPQHF. The DNA for the CDR3 is TGTGCCAGCAGTTTATTGGGACAGGAACACAATCAGCCCCAGCATTTT.

The gene calls are TRBV7-2 and TRBJ2-3, with D possibly TRBD2 on 6 matching bases. Trimming removed 5 bases at V and 7 bases at J, with 16 bases between. Germline V gene lookup returns CDR1 SGHTA and CDR2 FQGNSA. This CDR3 spans 14 amino acids. The CDR3 DNA follows: TGTGCCAGCAGCCTCAGAACGGGGGAGTATACGCAGTATTTT. Translation: CASSLRTGEYTQYF.

This clone was observed a few times. This chain's CDR3 is CASIRSRGDSPLHF. In DNA, the CDR3 is TGTGCCAGCATACGGAGCAGGGGTGATTCACCCCTCCACTTT. The chain uses TRBV6-1 and TRBJ1-6; possibly TRBD1 for D (6 bases). Trimming removed 7 bases from V and 8 bases from J, with 15 bases in between. This CDR3 is 14 amino acids long. The V gene's germline CDR1 is MNHNS and CDR2 SASEGT.

The DNA of the CDR3 is TGTGCCAGCATGTTACAGGGTGAGACCTACGAGCAGTACTTC. Its protein is CASMLQGETYEQYF. The genes are TRBV2 and TRBJ2-7; possibly TRBD1 for D (6 bases). Per the germline V gene, CDR1 is SNHLY and CDR2 is FYNNEI. The CDR3 loop spans 14 amino acids. Trimming left V 7 bases short and J 2 bases short, with 15 bases between.

The chain links TRBV2 to TRBJ1-1; 8 bases are a match to TRBD1. V was pared by 6 bases and J by 7 bases, with 7 bases of the junction left unmatched. Germline CDR1 and CDR2: SNHLY and FYNNEI. This CDR3 has 13 residues. For the CDR3, the DNA is TGTGCCAGCAGGGAGGACAGGGCCGGTGAAGCTTTCTTT. Its translation is CASREDRAGEAFF.

The V and J genes are TRBV6-6 and TRBJ2-1; 7 bases are shared with TRBD2. The V gene's germline CDR1 is MNHNY and CDR2 SVGAGI (reference sequence). CDR3 length: 12 amino acids. V gave up 4 bases and J gave up 7 bases; unmatched junction bases: 1. CDR3: CASSWEGNEQFF. In DNA, the CDR3 is TGTGCCAGCAGTTGGGAGGGAAATGAGCAGTTCTTC.

This clone was observed a handful of times. The V call is TRBV5-1, the J call TRBJ2-3; 10 positions agree with TRBD2. The length of the CDR3 is 16 residues. The germline V gene encodes CDR1 SGHRS and CDR2 YFSETQ. The V segment lost 6 bases and the J segment 1 base; nucleotides outside the gene matches: 8. CDR3 amino acids: CASNDRLAGGTDTQYF. CDR3 sequence (DNA): TGCGCCAGCAACGACCGACTAGCGGGCGGCACAGATACGCAGTATTTT.

V gene TRBV25-1 combines with J gene TRBJ1-1; 9 nucleotides agree with TRBD1. The V gene's germline CDR1 is MGHDK and CDR2 SYGVNS. J lost 7 bases, V lost 2 bases, and 17 bases had no gene match. CDR3 length: 18 amino acids. CDR3 amino acids: CASSEDYRGPLADGEAFF. The CDR3 DNA is TGTGCCAGCAGTGAAGACTACAGGGGGCCCCTTGCGGACGGTGAAGCTTTCTTT.

This chain links TRBV27 with TRBJ2-7, with TRBD1 matching 7 bases. Losses at the gene ends were 5 bases for V and 2 bases for J; bases not matched to a gene: 6. CDR3 length: 14 residues. Germline V gene sequence: CDR1 MNHEY, CDR2 SMNVEV (reference sequence). The CDR3 loop is CASSPSGQTYEQYF. As DNA, the CDR3 is TGTGCCAGCAGTCCCTCGGGACAGACCTACGAGCAGTACTTC.

This clone was counted once. At one boundary the junction diverges from the germline segment, which might be a read error. The rearrangement joins TRBV7-8 to TRBJ1-5, with D unresolved. This CDR3 is 13 amino acids long. Per germline, CDR1 SGHVS and CDR2 FQNEAQ. In DNA, the CDR3 is TGTGCCAGCAGTTTAGTTTTTCATCAGCCCCAGCATTTT. It encodes CASSLVFHQPQHF.

This clone was detected once. This chain uses TRBV19 with TRBJ1-6; D gene uncertain. The V gene lost 10 bases and the J gene lost 1 base, with 17 bases spanning the gap. Germline CDR1 LNHDA, CDR2 SQIVND (reference sequence). This CDR3 contains 16 residues. The CDR3 loop reads CATRAGFTSYNSPLHF. DNA for the CDR3: TGTGCCACGAGGGCGGGCTTTACATCCTATAATTCACCCCTCCACTTT.

This clone came up once. The V and J genes are TRBV28 and TRBJ1-2; 9 bases agree with TRBD1. This CDR3 has 13 amino acids. Per the germline V gene, CDR1 is MDHEN and CDR2 is SYDVKM. Trimming took 5 bases from V and 3 from J; bases not matched to a gene: 1. Written as DNA, the CDR3 is TGTGCCAGCAGTAGACAGGGGGACTATGGCTACACCTTC. It yields the protein CASSRQGDYGYTF.

This sequence joins TRBV7-9 and TRBJ1-3; TRBD1 might be the D (6 bases). Trimming left V 7 bases short and J 0 bases short, with 19 bases between. This CDR3 is 17 amino acids long. Germline V gene data show CDR1 as SEHNR and CDR2 as FQNEAQ (reference sequence). The CDR3 is CASTYPLGAISGNTIYF. The CDR3, as DNA: TGTGCCAGCACCTACCCCCTGGGGGCGATCTCTGGAAACACCATATATTTT.

The gene calls are TRBV6-6 and TRBJ1-1; 7 nucleotides match TRBD1. The ends lost 6 bases at V and 3 bases at J; junction bases unmatched: 7. The CDR3 spans 14 residues. Germline V gene lookup returns CDR1 MNHNY and CDR2 SVGAGI (reference sequence). CDR3: CASRLQGLDTEAFF. The CDR3 bases are TGTGCCAGCAGACTACAGGGGCTGGACACTGAAGCTTTCTTT.

The chain recombines TRBV30 with TRBJ2-7; D remains unclear. The CDR3 is 11 amino acids. The V gene's germline CDR1 is GTSNPN and CDR2 SVGIG (reference sequence). V dropped 2 bases and J dropped 4 bases, with 6 bases sitting between them. The CDR3 here is CAWSFPYEQYF. The DNA for the CDR3 is TGTGCCTGGAGTTTTCCTTACGAGCAGTACTTC.

The V gene is TRBV15, the J gene TRBJ1-4, with 7 bases that match TRBD1. The CDR3 is 14 amino acids. Germline CDR1 reads LNHNV; CDR2 reads YYDKDF (reference sequence). The V segment lost 1 base and the J segment 6 bases; nucleotides outside the gene matches: 2. The CDR3 nucleotides are TGTGCCACCAGCAGAGGAGGGACAGATGAAAAACTGTTTTTT. Its protein is CATSRGGTDEKLFF.

The chain combines TRBV5-5 with TRBJ1-6; TRBD1 is a possible D gene (5 bases). The CDR3 extends over 15 amino acids. In germline, CDR1 is SGHKS, CDR2 YYEKEE (reference sequence). The V end was cut by 4 bases, the J end by 10 bases, with 18 bases between. The CDR3 DNA sequence: TGTGCCAGCAGCCCGGGGGAGGGAAGTGGGTCACCCCTCCACTTT. It translates to CASSPGEGSGSPLHF. The complete variable domain, with remaining parts taken from reference TRBV5-5 and TRBJ1-6, reads DAGVTQSPTHLIKTRGQQVTLRCSPISGHKSVSWYQQVLGQGPQFIFQYYEKEERGRGNFPDRFSARQFPNYSSELNVNALLLGDSALYLCASSPGEGSGSPLHFGNGTRLTVT.

The J gene is TRBJ2-5, the V gene TRBV29-1, with unresolved D. From germline, CDR1 is SQVTM and CDR2 ANQGSEA. V shed 4 bases and J shed 4 bases, with 10 bases lying between them. The CDR3 length is 12 residues. The CDR3 spells CSVGTAPETQYF. The CDR3 DNA reads as TGCAGCGTTGGGACCGCTCCAGAGACCCAGTACTTC.

This clone occurred once. The chain is built from TRBV6-4 and TRBJ2-6; D gene ambiguous. Germline V gene lookup returns CDR1 MRHNA and CDR2 SNTAGT. CDR3 length equals 16 residues. Trimming removed 2 bases at V and 0 bases at J, with 8 bases between. This CDR3 is CASSDEGRSGANVLTF. In nucleotides, the CDR3 is TGTGCCAGCAGTGACGAAGGGCGCTCTGGGGCCAACGTCCTGACTTTC.

J is TRBJ1-4 and V is TRBV6-5; TRBD1 matches 7 bases. V lost 5 bases, J lost 3 bases, and 6 bases stayed unmatched. The germline V gene encodes CDR1 MNHEY and CDR2 SVGAGI. The CDR3 covers 15 residues. Written as DNA, the CDR3 is TGTGCCAGCAGTCCATACGACAGGGCTAATGAAAAACTGTTTTTT. Protein product: CASSPYDRANEKLFF.